One and the same sample provided the 32 T cell receptor beta chains below, sequenced in a study of radiotherapy plus CTLA-4 blockade in lung cancer. Sequencing was performed with immunoSEQ multiplex PCR; in TCRdb, only in-frame clones are kept and a portion is missing. The profile shows 80,000 to 95,000 clones, approximately 80% of them singletons. Sequencing used peripheral blood, obtained from a patient treated with radiotherapy plus ipilimumab. The receptors stem from a human donor with non-small cell lung cancer that progressed on radiotherapy plus ipilimumab.

The chain joins TRBV28 to TRBJ2-5; 7 bases agree with TRBD2. Germline CDR1 is MDHEN and CDR2 is SYDVKM. V was pared by 5 bases and J by 5 bases, with 11 bases of the junction left unmatched. The CDR3 loop spans 15 amino acids. The CDR3 here is CASSDLGRAEETQYF. CDR3 bases: TGTGCCAGCAGTGATTTGGGGAGGGCGGAGGAGACCCAGTACTTC.

This chain links TRBV7-3 with TRBJ2-3; the D is unclear. CDR1 and CDR2 from the germline V gene are SGHTA and FQGTGA. Between the trimmed V and J ends, which lost 5 bases and 1 base, there was a span of 13 bases. This CDR3 is built from 15 residues. CDR3 in amino acids: CASSPTATRTDTQYF. As DNA, the CDR3 is TGTGCCAGCAGCCCTACAGCCACTCGCACAGATACGCAGTATTTT.

The chain is built from TRBV7-2 and TRBJ1-4; TRBD1 might be the D (5 bases). This CDR3 region has 19 residues. Trimming pared 5 bases from V and 0 bases from J, leaving 22 bases between. CDR1 is SGHTA, CDR2 FQGNSA, per germline. For the CDR3, the DNA is TGTGCCAGCAGCCTGGGCCGGGGGACCTTAGTTGCAACTAATGAAAAACTGTTTTTT. This encodes CASSLGRGTLVATNEKLFF. The variable domain in full, completed from reference TRBV7-2 and TRBJ1-4, reads GAGVSQSPSNKVTEKGKDVELRCDPISGHTALYWYRQSLGQGLEFLIYFQGNSAPDKSGLPSDRFSAERTGGSVSTLTIQRTQQEDSAVYLCASSLGRGTLVATNEKLFFGSGTQLSVL.

This clone appeared once. This sequence joins TRBV5-7 and TRBJ2-3, with D uncertain. TRBV5-7 falls under the ORF class, with uncertain function. Trimming removed 4 bases from V and 5 bases from J, with 8 bases in between. This CDR3 contains 12 residues. The CDR3 DNA sequence: TGTGCCAGCAGCCCCCTTGGAGATACGCAGTATTTT. It encodes CASSPLGDTQYF.

The V gene is TRBV25-1, the J gene TRBJ2-5; 7 positions agree with TRBD2. The germline CDR1 and CDR2 sequences are MGHDK and SYGVNS. The V segment lost 6 bases and the J segment 5 bases; nucleotides outside the gene matches: 21. The CDR3 sequence is 18 residues long. The CDR3 coding sequence is TGTGCCAGCAGAAAAACTTTTCCCCCTAGCGGTACCGGGGAGACCCAGTACTTC. Its protein product is CASRKTFPPSGTGETQYF.

This rearrangement joins TRBV2 to TRBJ1-5; D gene unclear. Germline assignment: CDR1 SNHLY and CDR2 FYNNEI. The CDR3 is made up of 15 amino acids. V lost 6 bases to trimming and J lost 0 bases, with 12 bases between them. Here the CDR3 DNA reads TGTGCCAGCAGCGCCCGACCTTATAGCAATCAGCCCCAGCATTTT. This translates into CASSARPYSNQPQHF.

The gene calls are TRBV11-2 and TRBJ1-4, with D perhaps TRBD1 (5 bases). There are 14 residues in the CDR3. Trimming shortened V by 5 bases and J by 7 bases, and 14 bases separated the two germline ends. In germline, CDR1 is SGHAT, CDR2 FQNNGV. CDR3 protein: CASSVGQGSEKLFF. DNA for the CDR3: TGTGCCAGCAGCGTGGGTCAGGGTAGTGAAAAACTGTTTTTT.

This clone was seen at least ten times. The rearrangement joins TRBV5-6 to TRBJ1-5; D unresolved. Germline CDR1 and CDR2: SGHDT and YYEEEE. CDR3 length equals 12 residues. Trimming shortened V by 7 bases and J by 7 bases, and 12 bases separated the two germline ends. CDR3 DNA sequence: TGTGCCAGCTCCCAGCTAGGGCAGCCCCAGCATTTT. Its translation is CASSQLGQPQHF.

The rearrangement links TRBV7-9 to TRBJ2-5; D might be TRBD1 (6 bases). CDR3 length: 16 amino acids. CDR1 is SEHNR, CDR2 FQNEAQ, per germline (reference sequence). Deletions cut 4 bases from V and 3 bases from J, with 18 bases between. The CDR3 DNA reads TGTGCCAGCAGCTCACTAGGAGGACAGCAGAAAGAGACCCAGTACTTC. It translates to CASSSLGGQQKETQYF.

CDR3 DNA: TGTGCCAGCAGCTTCAAGACAGACTATGGCTACACCTTC. Encoded protein: CASSFKTDYGYTF. This sequence joins TRBV7-9 and TRBJ1-2, with D possibly being TRBD1 (5 bases). The CDR3 sequence is 13 residues long. V lost 3 bases and J lost 3, with 8 bases in between. Germline V gene lookup returns CDR1 SEHNR and CDR2 FQNEAQ (reference sequence).

V and J are TRBV6-5 and TRBJ2-7, with a weak D call TRBD2 (6 bases). Germline-derived CDR1 and CDR2 are MNHEY and SVGAGI. The CDR3 runs 15 residues. Trimming stripped 6 bases from V and 1 base from J, with 16 bases between. CDR3 coding DNA: TGTGCCAGCAGGGCGGGGACTTCTCGTTCCTACGAGCAGTACTTC. The encoded protein is CASRAGTSRSYEQYF.

The J gene is TRBJ2-1, the V gene TRBV9; no definite D call. The CDR3 spans 13 residues. Germline CDR1 SGDLS, CDR2 YYNGEE. Between the trimmed V and J ends, which lost 5 bases and 6 bases, there was a span of 12 bases. This chain's CDR3 is CASSVGNGNEQFF. CDR3 DNA: TGTGCCAGCAGTGTGGGCAATGGCAATGAGCAGTTCTTC.

V and J are TRBV4-2 and TRBJ2-7; perhaps TRBD1 as D (6 bases). The CDR3 runs to 13 residues. The V gene's germline CDR1 is LGHNA and CDR2 YNFKEQ. Trimming took 4 bases from V and 2 from J, leaving 9 bases between them. CDR3 region: CASSPRQAYEQYF. The DNA for the CDR3 is TGTGCCAGCAGCCCTAGACAGGCCTACGAGCAGTACTTC.

The V call is TRBV30, the J call TRBJ1-5; TRBD1 matches 8 bases. Per the germline V gene, CDR1 is GTSNPN and CDR2 is SVGIG (reference sequence). V lost 6 bases, J lost 6 bases, and 4 bases stayed unmatched. The CDR3 length is 12 residues. The CDR3 reads CACKQGGQPQHF. The CDR3 bases are TGTGCCTGTAAACAGGGGGGTCAGCCCCAGCATTTT.

The chain couples TRBV9 to TRBJ1-1, with D uncertain. The length of the CDR3 is 13 residues. Between the trimmed V and J ends, which lost 5 bases and 4 bases, there was a span of 12 bases. The germline V gene has CDR1 SGDLS and CDR2 YYNGEE. This CDR3 is CASRSPSATEAFF. The CDR3 bases are TGTGCCAGCAGATCCCCCAGTGCCACTGAAGCTTTCTTT.

The rearrangement uses TRBV28 and TRBJ1-2, with D uncertain. V lost 8 bases to trimming and J lost 8 bases, with 21 bases between them. CDR3 length: 14 residues. Germline-derived CDR1 and CDR2 are MDHEN and SYDVKM. This CDR3 reads CASAGSWEVWGYTF. CDR3 coding DNA: TGTGCCAGCGCGGGGAGCTGGGAGGTTTGGGGCTACACCTTC.

The rearrangement joins TRBV10-2 to TRBJ2-7; 7 bases map to TRBD1. The CDR3 is made up of 14 amino acids. V lost 4 bases, J lost 2 bases, and 5 bases stayed unmatched. Germline assignment: CDR1 WSHSY and CDR2 SAAADI. The CDR3 bases are TGCGCCAGCAGTGGACAGGGATTCCCCTACGAGCAGTACTTC. It encodes CASSGQGFPYEQYF.

CDR3 sequence (DNA): TGTGCCAGCAGCTCGAACAGGGCCAACGAGCAGTACTTC. It translates to CASSSNRANEQYF. The J gene is TRBJ2-7, the V gene TRBV27, with D tentatively TRBD1 (6 bases). CDR1 is MNHEY, CDR2 SMNVEV, per germline (reference sequence). V lost 6 bases to trimming and J lost 5 bases, with 14 bases between them. The CDR3 has 13 residues.

The chain uses TRBV29-1 and TRBJ2-1; D possibly matches TRBD1 or TRBD2 (6 bases each). CDR3 size: 14 residues. Trimming removed 7 bases from V and 0 bases from J, with 13 bases in between. The germline CDR1 and CDR2 sequences are SQVTM and ANQGSEA. This CDR3 is CSGGAASSYNEQFF. CDR3 coding DNA: TGCAGCGGGGGGGCGGCGAGCTCCTACAATGAGCAGTTCTTC.

J is TRBJ2-7 and V is TRBV28; D ambiguous. The CDR3 runs 11 residues. Looked up from germline, CDR1 is MDHEN and CDR2 is SYDVKM. V was clipped by 8 bases and J by 3 bases, with 8 bases between them. CDR3 DNA: TGTGCCAGCGGAGTGGACTACGAGCAGTACGTC. Translation gives CASGVDYEQYV.

The chain couples TRBV15 to TRBJ1-3; 8 nucleotides agree with TRBD1. Germline V gene sequence: CDR1 LNHNV, CDR2 YYDKDF (reference sequence). The CDR3 contains 16 residues. The junction had 10 bases not matched to a gene; V was cut back by 1 base and J by 8 bases. CDR3 protein: CATSRGPTGVWDTIYF. The CDR3 DNA is TGTGCCACCAGCAGAGGTCCGACAGGGGTTTGGGACACCATATATTTT.

J is TRBJ1-2 and V is TRBV28; D is undetermined. CDR1 is MDHEN and CDR2 is SYDVKM in the germline V gene. There are 13 residues in the CDR3. With 3 bases removed from V and 2 bases from J, the gap between germline ends came to 7 bases. The CDR3: CASSFSRNYGYTF. As DNA, the CDR3 is TGTGCCAGCAGTTTCTCGAGAAACTATGGCTACACCTTC.

This chain links TRBV7-9 with TRBJ2-2; maybe TRBD2 (6 bases). CDR1 and CDR2 (germline): SEHNR, FQNEAQ (reference sequence). The CDR3 has 16 amino acids. V gave up 1 base and J gave up 0 bases, with 9 bases separating them. DNA of the CDR3: TGTGCCAGCAGCTTAGATCCGGGAGCGAACACCGGGGAGCTGTTTTTT. Protein product: CASSLDPGANTGELFF.

The J gene is TRBJ2-1, the V gene TRBV27; a weak D match, TRBD2 (5 bases). The germline CDR1 and CDR2 sequences are MNHEY and SMNVEV (reference sequence). The CDR3 extends over 14 amino acids. V was shortened by 2 bases and J by 4 bases, with 9 bases between the two germline ends. CDR3: CASSLMGVYNEQFF. The CDR3 nucleotides read TGTGCCAGCAGTTTAATGGGAGTTTACAATGAGCAGTTCTTC.

Only a few counts were recorded for this clone. V and J are TRBV5-6 and TRBJ2-4, with D perhaps TRBD1 (6 bases). Germline CDR1 reads SGHDT; CDR2 reads YYEEEE. The V gene lost 0 bases and the J gene lost 2 bases, with 12 bases spanning the gap. The length of the CDR3 is 16 residues. CDR3 sequence: CASSLAGQRTKNIQYF. CDR3 DNA: TGTGCCAGCAGCTTGGCCGGACAGCGGACCAAAAACATTCAGTACTTC.

This rearrangement joins TRBV2 to TRBJ2-1, with 7 bases matching TRBD2. Trimming at V came to 4 bases and at J to 9 bases, leaving 0 bases not matched to a gene. The CDR3 runs 11 residues. The germline gives CDR1 SNHLY, CDR2 FYNNEI. The CDR3 spells CASSGGGEQFF. Here the CDR3 DNA reads TGTGCCAGCAGTGGCGGGGGTGAGCAGTTCTTC.

In nucleotides, the CDR3 is TGTGCCAGCAGCTTAGCTATCAGCTCCTACAATGAGCAGTTCTTC. It translates to CASSLAISSYNEQFF. This chain links TRBV7-8 with TRBJ2-1, with no clear D. The ends were cut back, 0 bases at V and 0 bases at J, with 6 bases in the middle. CDR3 length: 15 residues. Per germline, CDR1 SGHVS and CDR2 FQNEAQ.

The chain recombines TRBV27 with TRBJ2-7; 8 nucleotides agree with TRBD2. Looked up from germline, CDR1 is MNHEY and CDR2 is SMNVEV (reference sequence). The trim removed 4 bases at V and 3 bases at J, leaving 8 bases unmatched. The CDR3 spans 15 residues. The CDR3 reads CASSSAGGPNYEQYF. The CDR3 DNA sequence: TGTGCCAGCAGTTCCGCGGGAGGTCCAAACTACGAGCAGTACTTC.

The chain's CDR3 is CAWSVGQLAKNIQYF. The CDR3 nucleotides are TGTGCCTGGAGTGTGGGACAACTAGCCAAAAACATTCAGTACTTC. The rearrangement uses TRBV30 and TRBJ2-4; D is perhaps TRBD1 (6 bases). Germline V CDR1 and CDR2: GTSNPN, SVGIG (reference sequence). Trimming removed 0 bases from V and 0 bases from J, with 9 bases in between. The CDR3 runs to 15 residues.

The rearrangement joins TRBV6-6 to TRBJ2-6; D remains unclear. V shed 7 bases and J shed 1 base, with 2 bases lying between them. CDR3 length equals 12 residues. CDR1 and CDR2 from the germline V gene are MNHNY and SVGAGI (reference sequence). DNA of the CDR3: TGTGCCAGCATGTCTGGGGCCAACGTCCTGACTTTC. Protein sequence: CASMSGANVLTF.

The chain couples TRBV28 to TRBJ1-5; D is unclear. CDR3 length: 15 residues. Trimming took 1 base from V and 4 from J, leaving 11 bases between them. CDR1 is MDHEN and CDR2 is SYDVKM in the germline V gene. The CDR3 loop reads CASSLSSPLNQPQHF. The CDR3 coding sequence is TGTGCCAGCAGTTTATCATCCCCTTTGAATCAGCCCCAGCATTTT. Full variable domain (rest looked up from reference TRBV28 and TRBJ1-5): DVKVTQSSRYLVKRTGEKVFLECVQDMDHENMFWYRQDPGLGLRLIYFSYDVKMKEKGDIPEGYSVSREKKERFSLILESASTNQTSMYLCASSLSSPLNQPQHFGDGTRLSIL.

The chain is built from TRBV28 and TRBJ2-7, with D unclear. Germline V gives CDR1 MDHEN, CDR2 SYDVKM. The CDR3 length is 13 residues. Trimming cost V 2 bases and J 4 bases, with 9 bases left between them. The chain's CDR3 is CASSLNSRYEQYF. The CDR3 DNA is TGTGCCAGCAGTTTAAACAGCCGATACGAGCAGTACTTC.